The source of this TCR beta chain is a study of shared clonotypes between healthy human individuals. About this clone itself: The antigen remains undetermined.

The ends were cut back, 6 bases at V and 0 bases at J, with 15 bases in the middle. The CDR3 loop spans 15 amino acids. Germline-derived CDR1 and CDR2 are SGHAT and FQNNGV. Findings and caveats of the study: Naive subsets generally had larger estimated richness than memory subsets.

Positive CCR7 selection of CD45RO-negative cells yielded the naive CD8 cells, and terminally differentiated effector memory CD45RA+ cells were excluded. Data came from immunoSEQ multiplex PCR; TCRdb stores just in-frame clones and leaves some out. The table records more than 550,000 clones, roughly nine tenths of them present only once. This TCR was recovered from a man in his thirties or forties in good health. Sample: naive CD8+ T cells sorted from blood. The chain uses TRBV11-2 and TRBJ2-7; D possibly uses TRBD1 or TRBD2 (6 bases each). CDR3 DNA sequence: TGTGCCAGCAGTGCAGGGGCCGGGAGCTCCTACGAGCAGTACTTC. It translates to CASSAGAGSSYEQYF.